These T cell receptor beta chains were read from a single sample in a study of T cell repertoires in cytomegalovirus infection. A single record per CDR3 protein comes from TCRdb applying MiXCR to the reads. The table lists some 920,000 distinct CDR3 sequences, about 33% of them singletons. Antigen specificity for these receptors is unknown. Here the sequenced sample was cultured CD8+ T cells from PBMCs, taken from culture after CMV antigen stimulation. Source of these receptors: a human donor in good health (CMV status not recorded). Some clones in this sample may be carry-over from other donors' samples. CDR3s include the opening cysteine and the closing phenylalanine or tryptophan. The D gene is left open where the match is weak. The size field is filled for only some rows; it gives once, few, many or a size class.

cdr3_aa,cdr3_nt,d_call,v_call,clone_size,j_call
CASSISAGRTEAFF,TGTGCCAGTAGTATAAGTGCAGGGCGTACTGAAGCTTTCTTT,.,TRBV19,once,TRBJ1-1
CASSPPGDMNTEAFF,TGTGCCAGCAGTCCCCCGGGAGACATGAACACTGAAGCTTTCTTT,.,TRBV28,.,TRBJ1-1
CASSPRGGVILEAQYF,TGCGCCAGCAGCCCCCGTGGGGGAGTAATATTGGAGGCCCAGTACTTC,.,TRBV4-1,.,TRBJ2-5
CASSLDGIPYEQYF,TGTGCCAGCAGCTTGGACGGGATCCCCTACGAGCAGTACTTC,.,TRBV5-6,many,TRBJ2-7
CASSGRLAGHQETQYF,TGTGCCAGCAGCGGCCGACTAGCGGGGCACCAAGAGACCCAGTACTTC,TRBD2,TRBV7-2,few,TRBJ2-5
CASHLQGAKYQETQYF,TGTGCCAGCCACTTGCAGGGGGCTAAGTACCAAGAGACCCAGTACTTC,TRBD1,TRBV7-6,few,TRBJ2-5
CASSSRQGLRHGYTF,TGTGCCAGCAGTTCGAGACAGGGCCTTAGGCATGGCTACACCTTC,TRBD1,TRBV12-3/TRBV12-4,.,TRBJ1-2
CASSQDLAGLATDTQYF,TGTGCCAGCAGCCAAGATCTAGCGGGGTTAGCTACAGATACGCAGTATTTT,TRBD2,TRBV3-1,.,TRBJ2-3
CASSQDYHGRVDQPQHF,TGCGCCAGCAGCCAAGATTATCACGGCAGGGTTGATCAGCCCCAGCATTTT,.,TRBV4-1,.,TRBJ1-5
CASSEYPSSSGNTIYF,TGTGCCAGCAGTGAATATCCCTCAAGCTCTGGAAACACCATATATTTT,.,TRBV25-1,.,TRBJ1-3
CASSKEGQGIFTGELFF,TGTGCCAGCAGTAAAGAGGGACAGGGAATTTTCACCGGGGAGCTGTTTTTT,TRBD1,TRBV28,.,TRBJ2-2
CASSYAGHFSGNTIYF,TGTGCCAGCAGCTATGCGGGACACTTCTCTGGAAACACCATATATTTT,.,TRBV6-2/TRBV6-3,.,TRBJ1-3
CATSKNSYNSPLHF,TGTGCCACCAGCAAGAACTCCTATAATTCACCCCTCCACTTT,.,TRBV24-1,.,TRBJ1-6
CASRQGLITEAFF,TGTGCCAGCAGACAAGGGTTGATCACTGAAGCTTTCTTT,.,TRBV6-1,.,TRBJ1-1
CASSLDGTSSANEQFF,TGTGCCAGCAGCTTAGACGGGACTAGTTCCGCCAATGAGCAGTTCTTC,TRBD2,TRBV11-3,few,TRBJ2-1
CATPSGTPNTGELFF,TGTGCCACCCCTTCGGGGACACCTAACACCGGGGAGCTGTTTTTT,.,TRBV7-9,few,TRBJ2-2
CASGLTGSYEQYF,TGTGCTAGTGGTTTGACGGGGTCCTACGAGCAGTACTTC,.,TRBV12-5,few,TRBJ2-7
CASSGGIGAFF,TGTGCCAGCAGTGGGGGCATCGGAGCTTTCTTT,.,TRBV27,.,TRBJ1-1
CSARGTDFYEQYF,TGCAGTGCTAGAGGGACAGATTTTTACGAGCAGTACTTC,.,TRBV20-1,.,TRBJ2-7
CASSPGGKGYGYTF,TGTGCCAGCAGCCCCGGGGGCAAAGGATATGGCTACACCTTC,.,TRBV7-6,many,TRBJ1-2
CASLGRGGGGELFF,TGTGCCAGCCTTGGGCGGGGGGGAGGCGGGGAGCTGTTTTTT,TRBD2,TRBV4-2,few,TRBJ2-2
CSARTGEDNEQFF,TGCAGCGCCCGGACAGGGGAAGACAATGAGCAGTTCTTC,TRBD1,TRBV29-1,few,TRBJ2-1
CASIWTPIGTGNQPQHF,TGTGCCAGCATCTGGACCCCAATCGGGACAGGGAATCAGCCCCAGCATTTT,TRBD1,TRBV6-6,few,TRBJ1-5
CASSPGGLGTEAFF,TGTGCCAGCAGCCCGGGCGGGTTGGGCACTGAAGCTTTCTTT,.,TRBV7-9,.,TRBJ1-1
CSARQGNSYEQYF,TGCAGTGCTCGACAGGGGAACAGCTACGAGCAGTACTTC,TRBD1,TRBV20-1,.,TRBJ2-7
CVSRFGGYNEQFF,TGTGTCAGCCGATTCGGGGGGTACAATGAGCAGTTCTTC,TRBD2,TRBV27,.,TRBJ2-1
CASSLRSGQGHEQYF,TGTGCCAGCAGTTTACGTTCAGGCCAGGGTCACGAGCAGTACTTC,.,TRBV27,few,TRBJ2-7
CASSLGQFGYGYTF,TGTGCCAGCAGCTTGGGGCAGTTCGGCTATGGCTACACCTTC,.,TRBV5-6,.,TRBJ1-2